These 21 T cell receptor beta chains share one sample of origin, sequenced in a study of tumour-infiltrating T cells in Burkitt lymphoma. Generated by immunoSEQ multiplex PCR, the TCRdb table keeps only in-frame clones and is missing some. The table includes 4,400 or so clones, 80% to 90% detected once. The sample taken for sequencing was tumor tissue. The receptor source for this set is a human donor with diffuse large B-cell lymphoma. Some clones in this sample may be carry-over from other donors' samples.

Note on this clone: An end of the junction differs from the germline gene, which may be a read error. The genes are TRBV19 and TRBJ1-1; perhaps TRBD1 as D (6 bases). The CDR3 runs to 17 residues. Germline assignment: CDR1 LNHDA and CDR2 SQIVND (reference sequence). CDR3 protein: CASSTTSWGALNTETFF. The CDR3 region has the DNA TGTGCCAGTAGTACTACCTCTTGGGGGGCCCTGAACACTGAAACTTTCTTT.

The chain combines TRBV30 with TRBJ1-4; D uncertain. Trimming took off 5 bases at V and 8 bases at J, with 9 bases between the two ends. CDR1 is GTSNPN and CDR2 is SVGIG in the germline V gene (reference sequence). The CDR3 runs to 11 residues. The CDR3: CAWSGGEKLFF. The CDR3, as DNA: TGTGCCTGGTCTGGCGGAGAAAAACTGTTTTTT.

Here the CDR3 reads CASSPHITIVYGYTF. In DNA form, the CDR3 reads TGTGCCAGCAGTCCTCACATTACAATCGTCTATGGCTACACCTTC. The chain carries TRBV6-5 and TRBJ1-2, with no clear D. Germline CDR1 reads MNHEY; CDR2 reads SVGAGI. The CDR3 covers 15 residues. Trimming pared 5 bases from V and 4 bases from J, leaving 17 bases between.

The rearrangement links TRBV5-4 to TRBJ2-3, with 7 bases identical to TRBD1. The germline V gene has CDR1 SGHNT and CDR2 YYREEE (reference sequence). CDR3 size: 15 residues. V lost 4 bases, J lost 1 base, and 6 bases stayed unmatched. The CDR3, as DNA: TGTGCCAGCAGCGGCCTACAGGGGCGCACAGATACGCAGTATTTT. This encodes CASSGLQGRTDTQYF.

This chain connects TRBV15 to TRBJ1-1; maybe TRBD1 (6 bases). CDR3 length equals 13 residues. CDR1 is LNHNV, CDR2 YYDKDF, per germline (reference sequence). V was clipped by 11 bases and J by 0 bases, with 13 bases between them. The CDR3 region has the DNA TGTGCCGCACAGGGTGCCCTGAACACTGAAGCTTTCTTT. Translating it yields CAAQGALNTEAFF.

This chain links TRBV28 with TRBJ1-3; possible D gene TRBD1, 6 bases. This CDR3 has 14 amino acids. CDR1 and CDR2 from the germline V gene are MDHEN and SYDVKM. Between the trimmed V and J ends, which lost 5 bases and 4 bases, there was a span of 12 bases. The chain's CDR3 is CASSENRAGNTIYF. The CDR3 bases are TGTGCCAGCAGTGAAAACAGGGCCGGAAACACCATATATTTT.

In regard to this clone: At one of its ends the junction is not consistent with the germline gene, which may arise from a read error. This rearrangement joins TRBV19 to TRBJ2-1; D possibly corresponds to TRBD1 (6 bases). The CDR3 sequence is 14 residues long. CDR1 is LNHDA and CDR2 is SQIVND in the germline V gene (reference sequence). CDR3 nucleotides: TGTGCCAGCAGTACAGGGTTCTCCAACAATGAGCAGTTCTTC. This codes for CASSTGFSNNEQFF.

This clone appeared a single time. V gene TRBV6-5 combines with J gene TRBJ1-1; D is ambiguous. Germline V gene data show CDR1 as MNHEY and CDR2 as SVGAGI. CDR3 length: 15 amino acids. V was cut by 8 bases and J by 5 bases, with 21 bases left in between. This CDR3 reads CASSRVTTLGTEAFF. Here the CDR3 DNA reads TGTGCCAGCTCGAGGGTTACCACCCTGGGGACTGAAGCTTTCTTT.

V and J are TRBV6-1 and TRBJ2-2; 11 bases fit TRBD2. The germline V gene has CDR1 MNHNS and CDR2 SASEGT. The CDR3 contains 17 residues. Unmatched junction bases numbered 7, after V lost 0 bases and J lost 7 bases. CDR3 bases: TGTGCCAGCAGTGAAGCCGGACTAGCGGGCCACTACGGGGAGCTGTTTTTT. This encodes CASSEAGLAGHYGELFF.

A few counts support this clone. The rearrangement links TRBV11-2 to TRBJ2-1; 9 bases line up with TRBD2. Unmatched junction bases numbered 7, after V lost 0 bases and J lost 4 bases. Germline V gene lookup returns CDR1 SGHAT and CDR2 FQNNGV. The CDR3 is made up of 17 amino acids. In DNA, the CDR3 is TGTGCCAGCAGCTTAGATAGGGCGGGGGGGCGTTACAATGAGCAGTTCTTC. Its protein product is CASSLDRAGGRYNEQFF.

The V and J genes are TRBV2 and TRBJ2-1; 8 bases are shared with TRBD2. V lost 3 bases and J lost 3; bases outside the gene matches: 7. The CDR3 is 16 residues long. Germline V CDR1 and CDR2: SNHLY, FYNNEI. In DNA, the CDR3 is TGTGCCAGCAGTGATCCCGGGACTAGAATCTACAATGAGCAGTTCTTC. The encoded protein is CASSDPGTRIYNEQFF.

The V and J genes are TRBV18 and TRBJ2-1, with unresolved D. Per germline, CDR1 KGHSH and CDR2 LQKENI. Trimming cost V 0 bases and J 0 bases, with 6 bases left between them. CDR3 length equals 15 residues. The CDR3 DNA is TGTGCCAGCTCACCACCGGGAAGCTCCTACAATGAGCAGTTCTTC. Residues: CASSPPGSSYNEQFF.

The chain uses TRBV9 and TRBJ2-2; no clear D gene. The CDR3 length is 15 residues. Per the germline V gene, CDR1 is SGDLS and CDR2 is YYNGEE. V lost 0 bases and J 6 bases, leaving 12 bases between the germline ends. The CDR3 DNA reads as TGTGCCAGCAGCGTAGGGGTTACGACCTCCGGGGAGCTGTTTTTT. This sequence encodes CASSVGVTTSGELFF.

The chain employs TRBV4-2 and TRBJ1-4; D not resolved. The CDR3 contains 13 residues. Germline V gene lookup returns CDR1 LGHNA and CDR2 YNFKEQ. Trimming removed 1 base at V and 13 bases at J, with 13 bases between. As DNA, the CDR3 is TGTGCCAGCAGCCAAGTCGGGCGGCAAAGACTGTTTTTT. This sequence encodes CASSQVGRQRLFF.

This chain joins TRBV10-2 and TRBJ1-2; D call uncertain. The CDR3 totals 13 residues. The germline CDR1 and CDR2 sequences are WSHSY and SAAADI. The germline V and J ends were trimmed by 2 bases and 2 bases, with 6 bases remaining between them. CDR3 sequence (DNA): TGCGCCAGCAGTGAGACGGCGAACTATGGCTACACCTTC. This codes for CASSETANYGYTF.

The V and J genes are TRBV9 and TRBJ1-3; D gene uncertain. Trimming removed 0 bases at V and 8 bases at J, with 3 bases between. The germline V gene encodes CDR1 SGDLS and CDR2 YYNGEE. CDR3 length: 11 amino acids. The DNA for the CDR3 is TGTGCCAGCAGCGTAGAAGACACCATATATTTT. Protein: CASSVEDTIYF. The full variable domain, in which reference TRBV9 and TRBJ1-3 provide the parts outside the CDR3, is DSGVTQTPKHLITATGQRVTLRCSPRSGDLSVYWYQQSLDQGLQFLIQYYNGEERAKGNILERFSAQQFPDLHSELNLSSLELGDSALYFCASSVEDTIYFGEGSWLTVV.

The V and J genes are TRBV27 and TRBJ2-4; 8 bases fit TRBD1. In germline, CDR1 is MNHEY, CDR2 SMNVEV (reference sequence). Unmatched junction bases numbered 14, after V lost 4 bases and J lost 0 bases. The CDR3 runs to 19 residues. The CDR3: CASSSLGQVMILAKNIQYF. The CDR3 nucleotides are TGTGCCAGCAGTTCCTTGGGACAGGTCATGATTCTAGCCAAAAACATTCAGTACTTC.

The rearrangement links TRBV28 to TRBJ1-6, with D possibly being TRBD1 (5 bases). Germline values: CDR1 MDHEN, CDR2 SYDVKM. Trimming removed 6 bases from V and 9 bases from J, with 9 bases in between. The CDR3 is made up of 12 amino acids. The CDR3 DNA reads TGTGCCAGCAGGGTTGGGGGTTCACCCCTCCACTTT. Translated: CASRVGGSPLHF.

The chain has TRBV11-3 and TRBJ2-1; D possibly corresponds to TRBD1 (5 bases). The CDR3 consists of 13 residues. V gave up 6 bases and J gave up 4 bases, with 10 bases separating them. The V gene's germline CDR1 is SGHNT and CDR2 YENEEA. In DNA, the CDR3 is TGTGCCAGCAGTCGCACAGGATACAATGAGCAGTTCTTC. This translates into CASSRTGYNEQFF. The full variable domain, completed using reference TRBV11-3 and TRBJ2-1, is EAGVVQSPRYKIIEKKQPVAFWCNPISGHNTLYWYLQNLGQGPELLIRYENEEAVDDSQLPKDRFSAERLKGVDSTLKIQPAELGDSAVYLCASSRTGYNEQFFGPGTRLTVL.

The chain employs TRBV6-5 and TRBJ2-2; D is possibly TRBD1 or TRBD2 (6 bases each). The germline CDR1 and CDR2 sequences are MNHEY and SVGAGI. Trimming stripped 6 bases from V and 5 bases from J, with 16 bases between. CDR3 length: 15 amino acids. The CDR3 DNA follows: TGTGCCAGCAGAAACAGGGAGGTCGGAACCGGGGAGCTGTTTTTT. Residues: CASRNREVGTGELFF.

This sequence joins TRBV5-4 and TRBJ2-1; D is uncertain. V shed 1 base and J shed 10 bases, with 6 bases lying between them. Germline CDR1 is SGHNT and CDR2 is YYREEE (reference sequence). The length of the CDR3 is 11 residues. CDR3 amino acids: CASSLTEEQFF. CDR3 DNA sequence: TGTGCCAGCAGCTTGACTGAAGAGCAGTTCTTC.